This T cell receptor (beta chain) was recovered during a study of OX40 agonist ivuxolimab in advanced cancers. Points from the study as a whole: Within 6 weeks, CD4+ and CD8+ blood T cells expanded clonally at 0.1 to 3.0 mg/kg. The specificity for antigen of the expanded peripheral T cells was not determined.

A single count supports this clone. Its specificity is not known. Prior autoimmune disease or systemic immunosuppression barred patients. Germline CDR1 reads SGHKS; CDR2 reads YYEKEE (reference sequence). Trimming left V 1 base short and J 7 bases short, with 14 bases between. The CDR3 is 14 amino acids. The assay was immunoSEQ multiplex PCR, and TCRdb's table has in-frame clones only and misses some. The table has about 31,000 clones, around three quarters seen once. Sequenced material: CD4+ or CD8+ T cells sorted from blood, taken in a trial of the OX40 agonist ivuxolimab. This TCR came from an adult with an advanced solid tumor such as melanoma, head and neck, liver or kidney cancer. This sequence joins TRBV5-5 and TRBJ1-1; D is unclear. The CDR3 here is CASSLWVSRNEAFF. The CDR3 nucleotides are TGTGCCAGCAGCTTGTGGGTTTCTAGGAATGAAGCTTTCTTT.